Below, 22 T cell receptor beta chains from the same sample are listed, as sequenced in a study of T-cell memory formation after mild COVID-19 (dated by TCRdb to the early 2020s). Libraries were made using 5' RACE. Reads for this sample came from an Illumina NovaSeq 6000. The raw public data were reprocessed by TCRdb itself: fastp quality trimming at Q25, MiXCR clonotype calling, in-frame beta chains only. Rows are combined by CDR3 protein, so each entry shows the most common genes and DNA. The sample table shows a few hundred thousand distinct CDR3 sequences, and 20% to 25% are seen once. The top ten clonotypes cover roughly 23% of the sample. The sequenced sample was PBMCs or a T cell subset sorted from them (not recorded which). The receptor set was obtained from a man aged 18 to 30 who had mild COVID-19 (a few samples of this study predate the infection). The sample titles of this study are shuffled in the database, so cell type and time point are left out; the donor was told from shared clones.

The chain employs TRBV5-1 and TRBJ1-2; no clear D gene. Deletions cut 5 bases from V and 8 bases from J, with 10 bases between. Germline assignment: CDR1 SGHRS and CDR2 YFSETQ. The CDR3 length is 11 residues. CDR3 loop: CASRSGLGYTF. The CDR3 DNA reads TGCGCCAGCAGGTCGGGCCTCGGCTACACCTTC.

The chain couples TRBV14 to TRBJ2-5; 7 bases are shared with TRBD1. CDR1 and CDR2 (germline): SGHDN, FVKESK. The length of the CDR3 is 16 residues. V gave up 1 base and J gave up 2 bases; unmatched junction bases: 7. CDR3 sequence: CASSQAAGGPQETQYF. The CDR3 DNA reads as TGTGCCAGCAGCCAAGCCGCAGGGGGTCCACAAGAGACCCAGTACTTC.

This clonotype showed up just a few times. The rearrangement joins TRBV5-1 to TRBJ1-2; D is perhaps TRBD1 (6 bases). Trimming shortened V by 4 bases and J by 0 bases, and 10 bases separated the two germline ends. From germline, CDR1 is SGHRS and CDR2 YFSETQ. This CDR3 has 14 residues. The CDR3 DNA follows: TGCGCCAGCAGCGTGGACAGCCCTAACTATGGCTACACCTTC. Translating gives CASSVDSPNYGYTF.

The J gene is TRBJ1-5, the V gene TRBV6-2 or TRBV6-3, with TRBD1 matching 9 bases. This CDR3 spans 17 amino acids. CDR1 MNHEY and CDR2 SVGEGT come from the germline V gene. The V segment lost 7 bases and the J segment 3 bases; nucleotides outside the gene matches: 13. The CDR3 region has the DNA TGTGCCAGCACCAAACAGGGGGCGGCGGTCTCCAATCAGCCCCAGCATTTT. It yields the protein CASTKQGAAVSNQPQHF.

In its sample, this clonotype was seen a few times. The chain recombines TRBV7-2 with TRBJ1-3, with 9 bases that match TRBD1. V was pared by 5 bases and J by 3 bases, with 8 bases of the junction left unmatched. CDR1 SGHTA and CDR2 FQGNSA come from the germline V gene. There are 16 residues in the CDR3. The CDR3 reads CASSGYPGQGGNTIYF. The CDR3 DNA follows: TGTGCCAGCAGCGGATACCCGGGACAGGGTGGAAACACCATATATTTT.

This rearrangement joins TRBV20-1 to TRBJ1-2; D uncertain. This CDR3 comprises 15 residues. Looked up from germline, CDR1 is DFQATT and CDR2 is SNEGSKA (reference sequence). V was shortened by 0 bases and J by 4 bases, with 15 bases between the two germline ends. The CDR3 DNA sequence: TGCAGTGCTAGAGATGGAGATAAGGGCCTCTATGGCTACACCTTC. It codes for CSARDGDKGLYGYTF.

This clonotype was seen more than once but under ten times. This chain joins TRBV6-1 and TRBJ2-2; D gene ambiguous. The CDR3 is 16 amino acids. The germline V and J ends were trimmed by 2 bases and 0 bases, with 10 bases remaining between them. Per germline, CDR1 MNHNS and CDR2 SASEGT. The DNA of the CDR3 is TGTGCCAGCAGTGAACCCGTTAAGCCGAACACCGGGGAGCTGTTTTTT. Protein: CASSEPVKPNTGELFF.

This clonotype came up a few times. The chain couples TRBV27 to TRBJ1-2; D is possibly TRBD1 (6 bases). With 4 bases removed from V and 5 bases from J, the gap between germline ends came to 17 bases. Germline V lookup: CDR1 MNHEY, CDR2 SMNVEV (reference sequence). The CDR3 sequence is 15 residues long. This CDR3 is CASSSLGAREYGYTF. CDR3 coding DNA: TGTGCCAGCAGTTCACTGGGGGCAAGGGAATATGGCTACACCTTC.

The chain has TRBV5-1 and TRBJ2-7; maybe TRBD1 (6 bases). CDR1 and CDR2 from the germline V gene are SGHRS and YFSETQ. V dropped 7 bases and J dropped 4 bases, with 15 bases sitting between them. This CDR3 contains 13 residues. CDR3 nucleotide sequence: TGCGCCAGCGCCCGGGACAAGATGTACGAGCAGTACTTC. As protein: CASARDKMYEQYF.

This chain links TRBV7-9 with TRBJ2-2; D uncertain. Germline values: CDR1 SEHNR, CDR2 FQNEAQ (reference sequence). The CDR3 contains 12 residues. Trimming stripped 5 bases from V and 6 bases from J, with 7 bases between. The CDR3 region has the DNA TGTGCCAGCAGCCTGATCCCCGGGGAGCTGTTTTTT. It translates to CASSLIPGELFF.

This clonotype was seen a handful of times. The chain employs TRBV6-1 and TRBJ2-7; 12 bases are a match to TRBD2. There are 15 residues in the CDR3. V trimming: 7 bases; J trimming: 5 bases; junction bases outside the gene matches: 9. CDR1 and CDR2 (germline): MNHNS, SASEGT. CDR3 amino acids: CASTESSGGADEQYV. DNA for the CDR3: TGTGCCAGCACCGAGTCTAGCGGGGGGGCGGACGAGCAGTACGTC.

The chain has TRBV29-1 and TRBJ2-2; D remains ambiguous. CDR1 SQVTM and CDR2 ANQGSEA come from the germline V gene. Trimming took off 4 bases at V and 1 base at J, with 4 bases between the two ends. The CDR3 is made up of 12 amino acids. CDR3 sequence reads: CSVAENTGELFF. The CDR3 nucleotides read TGCAGCGTTGCAGAGAACACCGGGGAGCTGTTTTTT.

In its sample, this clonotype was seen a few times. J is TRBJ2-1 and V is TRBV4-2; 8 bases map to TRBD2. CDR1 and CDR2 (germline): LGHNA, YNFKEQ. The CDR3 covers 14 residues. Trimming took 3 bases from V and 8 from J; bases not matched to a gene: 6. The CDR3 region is CASSQGGGRYEQFF. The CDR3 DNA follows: TGTGCCAGCAGCCAGGGCGGGGGGAGGTATGAGCAGTTCTTC.

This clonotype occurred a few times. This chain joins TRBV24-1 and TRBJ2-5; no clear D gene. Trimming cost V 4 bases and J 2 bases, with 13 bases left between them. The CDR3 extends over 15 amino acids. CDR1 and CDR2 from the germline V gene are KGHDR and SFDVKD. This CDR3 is CATSDSGRIQETQYF. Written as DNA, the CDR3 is TGTGCCACCAGTGACTCCGGACGGATACAAGAGACCCAGTACTTC.

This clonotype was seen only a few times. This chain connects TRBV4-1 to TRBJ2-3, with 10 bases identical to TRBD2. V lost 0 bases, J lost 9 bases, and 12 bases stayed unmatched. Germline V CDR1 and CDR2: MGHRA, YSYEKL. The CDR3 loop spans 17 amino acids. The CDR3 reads CASSQEGGAGGVRTQYF. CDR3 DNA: TGCGCCAGCAGCCAAGAAGGAGGAGCGGGGGGGGTGAGGACGCAGTATTTT.

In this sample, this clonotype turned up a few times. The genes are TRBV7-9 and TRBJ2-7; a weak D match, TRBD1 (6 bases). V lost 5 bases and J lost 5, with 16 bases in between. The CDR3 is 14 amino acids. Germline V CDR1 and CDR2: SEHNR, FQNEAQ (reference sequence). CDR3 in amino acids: CASSQSQGSHEQYV. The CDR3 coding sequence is TGTGCCAGCAGCCAAAGTCAGGGGAGTCACGAGCAGTACGTC.

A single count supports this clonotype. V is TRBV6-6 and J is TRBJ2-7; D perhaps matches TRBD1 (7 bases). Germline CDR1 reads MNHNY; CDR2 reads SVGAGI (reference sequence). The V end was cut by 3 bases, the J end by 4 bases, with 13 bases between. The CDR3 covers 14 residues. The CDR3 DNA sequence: TGTGCCAGCAGTTATGCCCAGGGGGGTTACGAGCAGTACTTC. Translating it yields CASSYAQGGYEQYF.

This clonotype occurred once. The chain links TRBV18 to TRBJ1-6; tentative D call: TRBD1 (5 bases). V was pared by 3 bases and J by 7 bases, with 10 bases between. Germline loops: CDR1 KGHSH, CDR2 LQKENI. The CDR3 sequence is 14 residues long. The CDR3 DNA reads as TGTGCCAGCTCACCCCCCGACAGCAATTCACCCCTCCACTTT. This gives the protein CASSPPDSNSPLHF.

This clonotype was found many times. Written as DNA, the CDR3 is TGTGCCAGCAGCCGCAGGGAATCCTACAATGAGCAGTTCTTC. This codes for CASSRRESYNEQFF. The chain employs TRBV6-5 and TRBJ2-1; TRBD1 is a possible D gene (5 bases). Germline V gene data show CDR1 as MNHEY and CDR2 as SVGAGI. V lost 6 bases and J 1 base, leaving 10 bases between the germline ends. This CDR3 is 14 amino acids long.

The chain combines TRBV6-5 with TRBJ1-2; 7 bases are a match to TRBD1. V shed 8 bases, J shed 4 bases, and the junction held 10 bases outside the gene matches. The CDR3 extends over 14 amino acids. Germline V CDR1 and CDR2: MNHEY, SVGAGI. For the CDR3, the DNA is TGTGCCAGCCATTCCGGACAGGACCTCTATGGCTACACCTTC. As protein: CASHSGQDLYGYTF.

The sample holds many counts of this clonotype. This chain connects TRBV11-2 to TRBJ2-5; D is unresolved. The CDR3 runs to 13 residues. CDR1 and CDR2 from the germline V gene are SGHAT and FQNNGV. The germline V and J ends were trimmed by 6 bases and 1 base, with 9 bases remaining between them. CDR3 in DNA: TGTGCCAGCAGAGTGGCGACCCAAGAGACCCAGTACTTC. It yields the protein CASRVATQETQYF.

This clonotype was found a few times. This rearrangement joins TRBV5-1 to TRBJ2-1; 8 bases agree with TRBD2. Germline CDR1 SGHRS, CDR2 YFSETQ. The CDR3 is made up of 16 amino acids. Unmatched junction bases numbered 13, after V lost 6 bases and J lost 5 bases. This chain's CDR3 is CASIRGGSGEDNEQFF. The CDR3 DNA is TGCGCCAGCATCCGGGGGGGTAGCGGGGAGGACAATGAGCAGTTCTTC.